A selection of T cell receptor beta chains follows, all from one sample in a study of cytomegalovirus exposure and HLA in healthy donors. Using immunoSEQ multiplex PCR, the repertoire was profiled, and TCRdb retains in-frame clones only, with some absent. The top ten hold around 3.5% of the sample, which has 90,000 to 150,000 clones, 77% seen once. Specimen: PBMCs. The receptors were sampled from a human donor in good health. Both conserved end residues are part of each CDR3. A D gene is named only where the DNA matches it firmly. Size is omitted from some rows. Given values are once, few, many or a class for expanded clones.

TGTGCCAGCAGCTTAAACACGGCCGGACTAGCGGGAGCAGATACGCAGTATTTT | CASSLNTAGLAGADTQYF | TRBD2 | TRBV11-1 | - | TRBJ2-3
TGTGCCAGCAGTGATTCCGGGGCTGGGGCCAACGTCCTGACTTTC | CASSDSGAGANVLTF | - | TRBV6-4 | - | TRBJ2-6
TGTGCCAGCAGTCCCTGGGGGGGTGGCACCGGGGAGCTGTTTTTT | CASSPWGGGTGELFF | TRBD2 | TRBV27 | - | TRBJ2-2
TGCGCCAGCAGCCAAGATCAGGATAGCGGGAGATTCGGCAATGAGCAGTTCTTC | CASSQDQDSGRFGNEQFF | TRBD2 | TRBV4-1 | - | TRBJ2-1
TGTGCCAGCAGACCCTGGACTAGCTCCGCAGATACGCAGTATTTT | CASRPWTSSADTQYF | TRBD2 | TRBV6-1 | - | TRBJ2-3
TGTGCCAGCAGCCAAATGGGACTGGGTTATAATTCACCCCTCCACTTT | CASSQMGLGYNSPLHF | - | TRBV14 | - | TRBJ1-6
TGTGCCAGCAGCATTAGGACAGGGGGCATCCCTTACACTGAAGCTTTCTTT | CASSIRTGGIPYTEAFF | TRBD1 | TRBV27 | - | TRBJ1-1
TGTGCCTGGTCGGGGACAGAGAACACTGAAGCTTTCTTT | CAWSGTENTEAFF | TRBD1 | TRBV30 | - | TRBJ1-1
TGCGCCAGCAGCTTGGGCGGCGGTGAGTTCGAGCAGTACTTC | CASSLGGGEFEQYF | - | TRBV5-1 | few | TRBJ2-7
TGTGCCAGCAGCCCGCGAACTGTGGGTCCACTAAATCAGCCCCAGCATTTT | CASSPRTVGPLNQPQHF | - | TRBV28 | - | TRBJ1-5
TGTGCCAGCAGTCGGACTAGCGGGAGGAACGAGCAGTACTTC | CASSRTSGRNEQYF | TRBD2 | TRBV28 | once | TRBJ2-7